This record looks at one T cell receptor (beta chain) sequence and its context. Antigen specificity is unknown. This entry belongs to a study of cytomegalovirus exposure and HLA in healthy donors. Study conclusions and caveats: Highest at DRB1 and lowest at HLA-C, TCR association rates differed among HLA loci in a later analysis. Common viral pathogens seemed to be connected with several of the most significant clusters, according to a later analysis.

Germline V lookup: CDR1 SGHVS, CDR2 FQNEAQ. The CDR3 loop spans 15 amino acids. Between the trimmed V and J ends, which lost 0 bases and 7 bases, there was a span of 15 bases. PCR used 60 Vbeta primers and 13 Jbeta primers. Assay: immunoSEQ multiplex PCR; the TCRdb copy retains only in-frame clones and omits some. The repertoire holds more than 100,000 clones, with roughly 80% as singletons. Sequencing input: PBMCs. The chain uses TRBV7-8 and TRBJ1-2; D remains unclear. The sequence came from a man between 45 and 60 years old in good health and CMV-seronegative. The CDR3 region has the DNA TGTGCCAGCAGCTTAGCCGGGTCCCGTACCAGTGGCTACACCTTC. As protein: CASSLAGSRTSGYTF.